Shown below are 3 T cell receptor beta chains from a single sample sequenced in a study of T-cell memory formation after mild COVID-19. TCRdb passed the 5' RACE reads through MiXCR, listing each CDR3 protein once. This sample yields just under 150,000 distinct CDR3 sequences, of which under 25% are seen a single time; approximately 2% belongs to the top ten. The specimen was PBMCs or a T cell subset sorted from them (not recorded which). The receptors come from an adult woman who had mild COVID-19 (a few samples of this study predate the infection). Cell type and time point are not known.

This rearrangement joins TRBV10-3 to TRBJ2-3, with 9 bases fitting TRBD2. This CDR3 contains 15 residues. The germline CDR1 and CDR2 sequences are ENHRY and SYGVKD. V lost 3 bases and J lost 9; bases outside the gene matches: 10. CDR3 residues: CAISDLSGGESTQYF. CDR3 bases: TGTGCCATCAGTGATCTTAGCGGGGGTGAATCGACGCAGTATTTT.

The rearrangement joins TRBV27 to TRBJ2-2, with TRBD2 matching over 9 bases. J lost 5 bases, V lost 3 bases, and 7 bases had no gene match. The CDR3 has 16 residues. Per the germline V gene, CDR1 is MNHEY and CDR2 is SMNVEV (reference sequence). Here the CDR3 reads CASSFQPLAGTGELFF. In DNA, the CDR3 is TGTGCCAGCAGTTTCCAGCCCCTAGCGGGGACCGGGGAGCTGTTTTTT.

The V and J genes are TRBV15 and TRBJ2-3, with D perhaps TRBD1 (5 bases). The CDR3 loop spans 13 amino acids. Trimming left V 3 bases short and J 5 bases short, with 9 bases between. The germline V gene encodes CDR1 LNHNV and CDR2 YYDKDF (reference sequence). CDR3 sequence: CATSRQGLDTQYF. DNA of the CDR3: TGTGCCACCAGCAGGCAGGGTCTAGATACGCAGTATTTT.